This TCR beta chain was observed in a study of CD8+ T cells in alopecia areata. Study-wide results and caveats: Mice showed TCR sharing more clearly than patients did, possibly owing to HLA. Many expanded lesional clones persisted during tofacitinib (in both scalp and blood). Normal-skin resident alphabeta T cells also appear among scalp sample sequences.

Isolated RNA was reverse transcribed into cDNA used as the sequencing template. Generated by immunoSEQ multiplex PCR, the TCRdb table keeps only in-frame clones and is missing some. The data hold approximately 210,000 clones, with 66% observed a single time. The treatment here: oral pan-JAK inhibitor, 5-10 mg twice daily. Alopecia areata patients gave lesional scalp punch biopsies and peripheral blood samples. This clone was detected only a few times. Its antigen is still unknown. The V gene lost 4 bases and the J gene lost 6 bases, with 18 bases spanning the gap. Germline loops: CDR1 SGHDN, CDR2 FVKESK. CDR3 size: 15 residues.

The clonotype was recovered from a human donor with alopecia areata. The sample consisted of CD4+ T cells sorted from blood, taken between weeks 44 and 45, from a patient treated with tofacitinib. The chain is built from TRBV14 and TRBJ1-1, with D possibly being TRBD1 (6 bases). The chain's CDR3 is CASSPLGGRWAEAFF. CDR3 nucleotide sequence: TGTGCCAGCAGCCCATTGGGGGGGCGCTGGGCTGAAGCTTTCTTT.